The T cell receptor beta chain under discussion was sequenced for a study of cytomegalovirus exposure and HLA in healthy donors (dated by TCRdb to 2017 to 2019). Context from the whole study: An earlier analysis of about 530 of the donors reported around 280 Gb of sequence data and 95 million to 120 million unique TCR beta sequences obtained from 180 million or so T cells. The aim of the study was to test whether cataloging public T cell receptors could identify signatures of past pathogen exposure. The study used immunosequencing to profile the T cell repertoires of several hundred subjects and linked those repertoires to cytomegalovirus serostatus. About 310 gigabases of sequencing data and tens of millions of unique TCR sequences were included in an early release covering roughly 600 HLA-typed donors. Rather than using new phenotypic data, the later analysis identified candidate immune exposures from TCR beta sequences and from how often those sequences occurred across donors. Every discovery cohort repertoire had been produced on one sequencing platform. Roughly 5 DR-DQ haplotypes were handled as single units for association and clustering, since linkage in the cohort was strong. Among around 400 genotyped donors of the cohort, an average of approximately 220,000 unique TCR beta nucleotide sequences was sequenced per donor, of which 15% to 20% were non-productive. Typing coverage differed by locus: A, B, C, DRB1 and DQB1 were typed in roughly 620-640 donors, DQA1 in approximately 520, DPA1 in 600 to 610, and DPB1 in approximately 450. Alongside the repertoire data, information on donor age, sex, ethnicity and CMV serostatus was compiled. In an earlier analysis of 587 of the donors, high-throughput TCR beta sequencing was used to judge whether each TCR beta V gene segment behaved as functional or pseudogenic. Besides the first cohort of around 670 subjects, a separate validation cohort made up of 120 or so different subjects was used. A later analysis re-analyzed previously published TCR beta repertoires from 660 or so donors and added high-resolution HLA genotyping to study TCR occurrence patterns. HLA typing included class I and class II loci at four-digit resolution. The study combined high-throughput TCR immunosequencing, statistical association of individual TCRs with disease status, and machine learning to predict cytomegalovirus infection status. Genome-wide SNP genotypes for about 65% of the 666 donors were used in a later genetic analysis, which treated that subset as a discovery cohort. Of the approximately 400 genotyped donors, roughly 76% were placed in the genetic ancestry cluster associated with self-reported Caucasian donors.

Library creation used the immunoSEQ multiplex PCR assay. For the multiplex PCR, a mixture combining 60 forward primers for TCR Vbeta segments and 13 reverse primers for TCR Jbeta segments was used. The CDR3 region of rearranged TCR beta genes was amplified from genomic DNA by a multiplex PCR assay. The amplified TCR beta libraries were sequenced on the Illumina HiSeq System as 87-base-pair reads. As for how the authors treated the data: A later analysis tallied about 77 million unique TCR beta chains across the approximately 670 repertoires, and around 9.9 million of those chains were shared by two or more donors. Raw reads were error-corrected and collapsed into unique sequences with a nearest-neighbor algorithm that merged closely related sequences to remove PCR and sequencing errors. To assign V, D and J gene segments, CDR3 sequences were aligned to IMGT reference sequences. For a sequence to be retained, a match of at least six nucleotides to both a V gene segment and a J gene segment was required. A rearrangement was called productive if the CDR3 had no stop codons and remained in frame with V and J, and every other rearrangement was called non-productive. CDR3 was defined according to IMGT convention as the region running from the second conserved V-encoded cysteine to the conserved J-encoded phenylalanine. The earlier analysis of some 540 of the donors excluded any sequence lacking an unambiguous match to a single V gene segment. An earlier analysis of several hundred of the donors called V segments functional above 56.7% productive rearrangements and segregating when the between-donor standard deviation exceeded 5%. A statistical classification framework was developed to diagnose cytomegalovirus status using the catalog of TCR beta chain sequences. V and J gene assignment, in a later analysis, came from comparing TCR nucleotide sequences with IMGT/GENE-DB human TR gene sequences. Using the TCRdist pipeline, a later analysis assigned CDR3 sequences along with most-parsimonious VDJ recombination scenarios. In a later analysis, each TCR beta chain was defined by its CDR3 amino acid sequence together with its V-gene family, and reads without a unique V-gene family were excluded. A later analysis removed roughly 590 highly shared, low-generation-probability nucleotide sequences to deal with suspected cross-contamination and a sequencing artifact. For each public chain, a later analysis derived a clonal expansion index from normalized ranks of inferred template counts within each repertoire. In a later analysis, generation probabilities were computed using a VDJ recombination model fitted to out-of-frame rearrangements, and the results were checked against IGoR. In a later analysis, TCR-TCR, TCR-HLA and TCR-CMV co-occurrence was scored with hypergeometric tests, and a repertoire-size bias correction was applied to TCR pairs. A later analysis estimated false discovery rates by permuting HLA or CMV assignments 20 times. A later analysis grouped co-occurring TCRs with DBSCAN, adding TCRdist sequence similarity when clustering within HLA-allele-positive subsets. Co-occurrence clustering excluded repertoires with fewer than 30,000 or more than 120,000 public chains, plus five with anomalous nucleotide sharing. TCRdb provides this immuneACCESS table in a form limited to in-frame rearrangements. Some clones are lacking; in checked studies, under half of them reflect an unresolved V gene, and why the rest are absent is not known. From that table come the V and J calls and clone size; the DNA was used to work out D and trimming. The sample has around 170,000 clones on record, 81% of them singletons. The biggest ten clones account for 1% to 1.5% of the sample.

Results the study describes overall, beyond this receptor: According to a later analysis, parvovirus B19, influenza, CMV and Epstein-Barr virus appeared linked to several top co-occurrence clusters. HLA typing was unavailable for some donors at each locus, so association tests used only the typed subset. Compared with the approximately 600-donor mean, donors in an Asian-associated ancestry cluster had fewer N-insertions in productive TCRs, according to a later genetic analysis. While some public TCRs were present in many individuals, most TCR sequences turned up only very rarely across donors. CMV serostatus was the only immune exposure information available for the cohort. A cluster of highly shared sequence variants was judged likely to represent a technical artifact of the sequencing pipeline. In a later analysis, over 15,000 TCR beta sequences were associated with specific HLA alleles at a false discovery rate of 0.05. In a later analysis, HLA-associated TCR beta chains showed more clonal expansion and lower generation probabilities than non-associated chains that were equally common. The classifier was reported to diagnose cytomegalovirus status with high specificity and sensitivity in both the original and validation cohorts. Seventeen rarely observed V segments, including chromosome 9 orphons, were excluded from the earlier analysis of approximately 600 of the donors because counts were too low. In an earlier analysis of about 550 of the donors, most TCR beta V segments were observed in productive rearrangements about 87% or about 30% of the time, broadly matching IMGT annotations. Some IMGT-functional V segments, including TRBV6-2 and TRBV6-3, could not be distinguished by the 87-base-pair reads and were therefore excluded. According to a later analysis, most CMV-associated TCR beta chains appeared to be HLA-restricted, and the HLA associations seemed to be driven largely by CMV exposure. In vitro tests confirmed that a few of the cytomegalovirus-associated TCR beta chains recognize cytomegalovirus antigens. In the study, approximately 160 TCR beta chains were listed as associated with cytomegalovirus. In a later analysis, TCR association rates were found to vary across HLA loci, with the most associated TCRs seen for DRB1 alleles and the fewest for HLA-C alleles. A further reported finding was that TCR beta sequences accurately predicted the HLA-A and HLA-B alleles for most subjects in the first cohort. Linkage disequilibrium might explain the correlated functional status among segregating V segments, but an unknown experimental factor could not be ruled out. The cohort was sequenced for TCR beta chains only, and without alpha or paired-chain data the features that could be detected were limited. According to the authors, the approach could potentially be generalized to other disease states and immunological phenotypes. When HLA alleles, especially DR and DQ, strongly co-occurred, TCR associations were difficult to assign to individual alleles. Presence/absence analyses assumed roughly uniform sequencing depth across donors, an assumption that may not hold. V-gene and J-gene trimming of TCR beta chains was associated with a missense DCLRE1C variant in a later genetic analysis, and the association was replicated in an independent cohort.

For this clone: Its antigen remains unidentified. No qualities accompany the bases; no much larger clone lies one base away.

The cohort comprised approximately 700 healthy bone marrow donors. All cohort members were sampled while nominally healthy, although unrecorded immune exposures were likely present. The donor tested CMV seropositive, placing the donor among the roughly 300 seropositive members of the cohort. A peripheral blood sample was collected from each donor, and TCR beta sequencing was performed on peripheral blood mononuclear cells. Genomic DNA extraction from the blood cell samples was performed with the Qiagen DNeasy Blood Extraction Kit. V ends up 4 bases short and J 4 bases short, with an unmatched junction base count of 6. CDR1 and CDR2, looked up from the germline V gene, are SGDLS and YYNGEE. From cysteine to phenylalanine, the CDR3 is 15 amino acids long. Only the CDR3 DNA stays, 45 bases, in frame from base 1.

The rearranged segments are TRBV9 and TRBJ2-1; 9 middle bases align to TRBD1. Source material: PBMCs. This receptor was taken from a man aged 45 to 65 in good health and CMV-seropositive. The DNA sequence is TGTGCCAGCAGCTCGGACAGGGGAGGTTACAATGAGCAGTTCTTC. Translated, this is CASSSDRGGYNEQFF.